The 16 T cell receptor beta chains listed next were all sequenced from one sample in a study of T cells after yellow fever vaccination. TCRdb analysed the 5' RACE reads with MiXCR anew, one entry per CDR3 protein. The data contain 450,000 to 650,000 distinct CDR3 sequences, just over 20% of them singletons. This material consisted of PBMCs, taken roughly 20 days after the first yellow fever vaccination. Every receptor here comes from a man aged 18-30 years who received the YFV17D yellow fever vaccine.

CDR3 protein: CASSSPGRGADGYTF. In DNA, the CDR3 is TGTGCCAGCAGTTCCCCCGGCAGGGGCGCGGATGGCTACACCTTC. The chain uses TRBV28 and TRBJ1-2, with D possibly matching TRBD1 (6 bases). CDR3 length: 15 residues. CDR1 is MDHEN, CDR2 SYDVKM, per germline. V gave up 4 bases and J gave up 6 bases, with 18 bases separating them.

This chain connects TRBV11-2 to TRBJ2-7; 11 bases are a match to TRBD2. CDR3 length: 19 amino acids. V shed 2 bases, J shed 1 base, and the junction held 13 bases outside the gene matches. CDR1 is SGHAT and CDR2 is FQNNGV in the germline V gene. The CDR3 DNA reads TGTGCCAGCAGCTTATCTACTAGCGGGGGTCCCGGGGGATCCTACGAGCAGTACGTC. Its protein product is CASSLSTSGGPGGSYEQYV.

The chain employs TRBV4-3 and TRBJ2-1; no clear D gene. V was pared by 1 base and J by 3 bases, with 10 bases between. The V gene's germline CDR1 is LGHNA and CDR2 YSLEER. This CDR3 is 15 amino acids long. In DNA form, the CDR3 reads TGCGCCAGCAGCCAAGGGAGTAATCTCTACAATGAGCAGTTCTTC. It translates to CASSQGSNLYNEQFF.

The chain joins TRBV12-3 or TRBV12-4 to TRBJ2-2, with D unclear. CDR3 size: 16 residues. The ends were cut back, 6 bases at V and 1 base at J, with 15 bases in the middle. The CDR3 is CASSPQVLGNTGELFF. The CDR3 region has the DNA TGTGCCAGCAGCCCTCAGGTCCTGGGGAACACCGGGGAGCTGTTTTTT.

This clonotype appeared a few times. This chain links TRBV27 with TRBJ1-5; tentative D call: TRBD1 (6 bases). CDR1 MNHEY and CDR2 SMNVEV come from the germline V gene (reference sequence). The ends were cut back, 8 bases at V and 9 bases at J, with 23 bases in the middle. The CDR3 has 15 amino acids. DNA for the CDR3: TGTGCCAGCTCTGGGGGCGGGCCTCCCCCGGGGCCCCAGCATTTT. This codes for CASSGGGPPPGPQHF.

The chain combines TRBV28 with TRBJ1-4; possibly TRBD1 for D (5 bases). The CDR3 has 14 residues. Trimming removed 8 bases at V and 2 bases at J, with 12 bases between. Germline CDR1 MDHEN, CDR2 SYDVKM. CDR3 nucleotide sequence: TGTGCCAGCCTCCCCGGGACGACTAATGAAAAACTGTTTTTT. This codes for CASLPGTTNEKLFF.

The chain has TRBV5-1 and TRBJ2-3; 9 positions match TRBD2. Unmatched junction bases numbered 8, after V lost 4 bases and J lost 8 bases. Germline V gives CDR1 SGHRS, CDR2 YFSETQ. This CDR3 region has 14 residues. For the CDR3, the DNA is TGCGCCAGCAGCGAGAGCGGGGGGCCTGGTACGCAGTATTTT. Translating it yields CASSESGGPGTQYF.

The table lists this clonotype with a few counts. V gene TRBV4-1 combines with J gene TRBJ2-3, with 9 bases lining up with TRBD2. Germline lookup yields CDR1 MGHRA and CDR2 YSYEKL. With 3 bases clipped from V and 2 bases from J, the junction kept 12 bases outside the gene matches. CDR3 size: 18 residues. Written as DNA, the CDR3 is TGCGCCAGCAGCCAGAACCCCCAGCGGGGGGACCTCACAGATACGCAGTATTTT. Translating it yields CASSQNPQRGDLTDTQYF.

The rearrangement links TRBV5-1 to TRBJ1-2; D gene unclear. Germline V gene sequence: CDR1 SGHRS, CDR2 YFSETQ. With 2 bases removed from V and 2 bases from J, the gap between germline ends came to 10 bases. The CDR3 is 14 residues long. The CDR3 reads CASSFGVANYGYTF. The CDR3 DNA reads TGCGCCAGCAGCTTCGGGGTGGCCAACTATGGCTACACCTTC.

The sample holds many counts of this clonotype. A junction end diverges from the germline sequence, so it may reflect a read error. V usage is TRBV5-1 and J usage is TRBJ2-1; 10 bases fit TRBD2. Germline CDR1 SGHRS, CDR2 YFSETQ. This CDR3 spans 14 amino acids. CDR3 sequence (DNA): TGTGCCAGCAGCTCAAGCGGGGGGGACAATGAGCAGTTCTTC. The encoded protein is CASSSSGGDNEQFF. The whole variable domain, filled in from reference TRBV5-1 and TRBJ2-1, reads KAGVTQTPRYLIKTRGQQVTLSCSPISGHRSVSWYQQTPGQGLQFLFEYFSETQRNKGNFPGRFSGRQFSNSRSEMNVSTLELGDSALYLCASSSSGGDNEQFFGPGTRLTVL.

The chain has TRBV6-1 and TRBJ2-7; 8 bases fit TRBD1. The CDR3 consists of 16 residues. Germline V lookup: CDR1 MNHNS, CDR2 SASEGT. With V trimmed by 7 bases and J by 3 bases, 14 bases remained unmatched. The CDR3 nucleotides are TGTGCCAGCAAAGGATCTCTGGGGGACAGGTTCTACGAGCAGTACTTC. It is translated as CASKGSLGDRFYEQYF.

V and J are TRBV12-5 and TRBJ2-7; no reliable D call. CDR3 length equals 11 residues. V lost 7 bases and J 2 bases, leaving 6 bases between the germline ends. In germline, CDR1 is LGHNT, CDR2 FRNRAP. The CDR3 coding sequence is TGTGCTAGTGCAAGGACCTACGAGCAGTACTTC. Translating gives CASARTYEQYF.

The CDR3 sequence: CATSDFKTGKYSYNEQFF. The CDR3 nucleotides are TGTGCCACCAGTGATTTTAAGACAGGTAAATACTCCTACAATGAGCAGTTCTTC. The chain recombines TRBV24-1 with TRBJ2-1; D perhaps matches TRBD1 (6 bases). The CDR3 spans 18 residues. The germline V and J ends were trimmed by 1 base and 0 bases, with 15 bases remaining between them. The germline V gene has CDR1 KGHDR and CDR2 SFDVKD.

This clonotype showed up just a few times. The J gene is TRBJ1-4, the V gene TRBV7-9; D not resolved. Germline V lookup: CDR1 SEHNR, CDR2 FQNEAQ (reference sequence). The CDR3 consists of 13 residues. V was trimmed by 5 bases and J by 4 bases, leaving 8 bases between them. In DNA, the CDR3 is TGTGCCAGCAGCCCCCAAGATAATGAAAAACTGTTTTTT. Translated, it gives CASSPQDNEKLFF.

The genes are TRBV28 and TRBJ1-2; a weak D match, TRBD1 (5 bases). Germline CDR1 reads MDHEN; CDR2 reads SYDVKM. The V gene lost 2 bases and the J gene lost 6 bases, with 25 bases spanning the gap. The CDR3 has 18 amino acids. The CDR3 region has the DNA TGTGCCAGCAGTTTAGGCAGGGCCTTCCGGACGGGGGGTAATGGCTACACCTTC. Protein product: CASSLGRAFRTGGNGYTF.

The CDR3 coding sequence is TGTGCCAGCAGCGCCGGACACCTCTATAATTCACCCCTCCACTTT. Protein: CASSAGHLYNSPLHF. The J gene is TRBJ1-6, the V gene TRBV7-2; weak D call: TRBD1 (5 bases). CDR1 and CDR2 (germline): SGHTA, FQGNSA. CDR3 size: 15 residues. Trimming shortened V by 5 bases and J by 3 bases, and 11 bases separated the two germline ends.